By sample share, the clone carrying this TCR delta chain is medium-sized (0.01 to 0.1%). The sample carries other DNA sequences with the same CDR3. The V and J ends lost 0 bases and 0 bases respectively, with 35 bases between them. This CDR3 spans 24 amino acids. The germline gives CDR1 TSWWSYY, CDR2 QGS. This sample stems from a study of γδ T cells in repeated Plasmodium falciparum infection. TCRdb reprocessed the multiplex PCR reads through CATT. The sample has tens of thousands of delta-chain clones; approximately 1% are singletons. Bulk repertoires came from Vgamma9/Vdelta2+ or Vdelta2-negative gammadelta T cells flow-sorted from PBMC.

The sequence derives from a pool of human donors (malaria-infected and uninfected, not separated). Material for sequencing was gamma-delta T cells from blood. V gene TRDV1 combines with J gene TRDJ1; a possible D gene is TRDD2 (7 bases). CDR3 residues: CALGELGFLLPRRFLGRNTDKLIF. The CDR3, as DNA: TGTGCTCTTGGGGAACTCGGTTTCTTACTTCCTAGACGATTCCTGGGGCGAAACACCGATAAACTCATCTTT.